The 14 T cell receptor beta chains presented below share a single source sample, sequenced in a study of response to subunit inactivated influenza vaccine. TCRdb passed the RT-PCR reads through MiXCR, listing each CDR3 protein once. The data show hundreds of thousands of distinct CDR3 sequences, approximately 18% seen once. The sequencing used PBMCs from blood, collected 5 days after vaccination. The receptors derive from a man in his fifties who received an inactivated influenza vaccine.

The chain carries TRBV2 and TRBJ2-5, with 7 positions matching TRBD1. CDR3 length: 15 residues. The trim removed 3 bases at V and 3 bases at J, leaving 7 bases unmatched. Germline CDR1 is SNHLY and CDR2 is FYNNEI. CDR3 sequence (DNA): TGTGCCAGCAGTGAGTCGACAGGGTCGGAAGAGACCCAGTACTTC. Residues: CASSESTGSEETQYF.

This clonotype turned up a few times. The chain employs TRBV29-1 and TRBJ2-7; either TRBD1 or TRBD2 may fit D (5 bases each). CDR1 SQVTM and CDR2 ANQGSEA come from the germline V gene. This CDR3 spans 15 amino acids. Trimming took off 2 bases at V and 2 bases at J, with 16 bases between the two ends. DNA of the CDR3: TGCAGCGTTGAATCCCCCGACGAGGGGCCCTACGAGCAGTACTTC. This translates into CSVESPDEGPYEQYF.

The chain recombines TRBV7-8 with TRBJ2-1; 8 bases agree with TRBD1. Germline V gene sequence: CDR1 SGHVS, CDR2 FQNEAQ. The CDR3 is 16 amino acids. The J segment lost 7 bases and the V segment lost 1 base, leaving 9 bases of the junction unmatched. CDR3 residues: CASSLEVGTGKNEQFF. CDR3 DNA: TGTGCCAGCAGCTTAGAGGTTGGGACAGGCAAAAATGAGCAGTTCTTC.

This clonotype was detected only a few times. The chain links TRBV5-1 to TRBJ2-2; 7 nucleotides agree with TRBD1. There are 17 residues in the CDR3. Unmatched junction bases numbered 10, after V lost 2 bases and J lost 3 bases. Germline V lookup: CDR1 SGHRS, CDR2 YFSETQ. CDR3 residues: CASSLSPRTGYTGELFF. CDR3 in DNA: TGCGCCAGCAGCTTATCGCCGAGGACAGGCTACACCGGGGAGCTGTTTTTT.

This clonotype was counted between two and nine times. The chain couples TRBV6-2 or TRBV6-3 to TRBJ1-5; D is perhaps TRBD1 (5 bases). The CDR3 totals 12 residues. CDR1 is MNHEY, CDR2 SVGEGT, per germline. Deletions cut 8 bases from V and 5 bases from J, with 10 bases between. The CDR3 coding sequence is TGTGCCAGCGCCCCGGGGGATCAGCCCCAGCATTTT. Translating it yields CASAPGDQPQHF.

The rearrangement links TRBV24-1 to TRBJ2-2; 7 bases are shared with TRBD1. The V gene's germline CDR1 is KGHDR and CDR2 SFDVKD. V dropped 6 bases and J dropped 4; count of bases not matched to a gene: 7. The CDR3 has 15 amino acids. The CDR3 spells CATSPRQGITGELFF. CDR3 nucleotide sequence: TGTGCCACCAGTCCCCGACAGGGAATCACCGGGGAGCTGTTTTTT.

The count of this clonotype is one. V gene TRBV12-5 combines with J gene TRBJ2-2, with D uncertain. Trimming removed 3 bases from V and 4 bases from J, with 6 bases in between. The CDR3 loop spans 13 amino acids. Per germline, CDR1 LGHNT and CDR2 FRNRAP. The CDR3 region is CASGFGSTGELFF. CDR3 nucleotide sequence: TGTGCTAGTGGTTTTGGGTCCACCGGGGAGCTGTTTTTT.

The chain links TRBV5-1 to TRBJ1-4, with D tentatively TRBD1 (6 bases). Per the germline V gene, CDR1 is SGHRS and CDR2 is YFSETQ. V shed 4 bases and J shed 1 base, with 11 bases lying between them. The length of the CDR3 is 15 residues. CDR3 sequence (DNA): TGCGCCAGCAGCGAACAACAGGGAACTAATGAAAAACTGTTTTTT. This gives the protein CASSEQQGTNEKLFF.

The V and J genes are TRBV12-3 or TRBV12-4 and TRBJ2-2, with D perhaps matching TRBD2 (6 bases). This CDR3 is built from 18 residues. Trimming stripped 5 bases from V and 1 base from J, with 20 bases between. CDR3 bases: TGTGCCAGCAGTACCCTAGGGAGGTGGAAAAAGAACACCGGGGAGCTGTTTTTT. This codes for CASSTLGRWKKNTGELFF.

The chain joins TRBV24-1 to TRBJ2-3, with 11 bases identical to TRBD1. CDR1 and CDR2 from the germline V gene are KGHDR and SFDVKD. Losses at the gene ends were 9 bases for V and 5 bases for J; bases not matched to a gene: 3. The CDR3 contains 13 residues. This CDR3 reads CATGQGAGDTQYF. The CDR3 DNA reads TGTGCCACCGGACAGGGGGCTGGAGATACGCAGTATTTT.

This clonotype was seen more than once but under ten times. The V gene is TRBV5-1, the J gene TRBJ2-4; 7 bases line up with TRBD2. J gave up 8 bases and V 4 bases, and 18 bases lay outside the gene matches. The CDR3 sequence is 17 residues long. The germline V gene encodes CDR1 SGHRS and CDR2 YFSETQ. CDR3 nucleotide sequence: TGCGCCAGCAGCCCGCTCTTAGGCGGGAGAGGGATAGACATTCAGTACTTC. Translated, it gives CASSPLLGGRGIDIQYF.

CDR3 amino acids: CASSEVSGRIPSKNIQYF. The CDR3 DNA reads TGTGCCAGCAGTGAAGTTAGCGGGAGAATCCCCTCCAAAAACATTCAGTACTTC. The chain employs TRBV28 and TRBJ2-4; TRBD2 agrees at 9 bases. The CDR3 totals 18 residues. V shed 5 bases and J 2 bases; nucleotides not matched to a gene: 13. Looked up from germline, CDR1 is MDHEN and CDR2 is SYDVKM.

The rearrangement links TRBV12-3 or TRBV12-4 to TRBJ2-3; 7 nucleotides align to TRBD1. With V trimmed by 4 bases and J by 5 bases, 15 bases remained unmatched. The CDR3 runs to 17 residues. This chain's CDR3 is CASSSGPGQRSRDTQYF. In DNA form, the CDR3 reads TGTGCCAGCAGTTCGGGCCCGGGACAGCGGTCAAGAGATACGCAGTATTTT.

This clonotype was detected only a few times. This chain uses TRBV11-2 with TRBJ2-3; 9 bases map to TRBD2. Per the germline V gene, CDR1 is SGHAT and CDR2 is FQNNGV. After removal of 1 base from V and 6 bases from J, the junction contained 8 bases not matched to a gene. The CDR3 runs 16 residues. DNA of the CDR3: TGTGCCAGCAGCTTAGTAGTAGCGGGAGTCTCTGATACGCAGTATTTT. Translated: CASSLVVAGVSDTQYF.